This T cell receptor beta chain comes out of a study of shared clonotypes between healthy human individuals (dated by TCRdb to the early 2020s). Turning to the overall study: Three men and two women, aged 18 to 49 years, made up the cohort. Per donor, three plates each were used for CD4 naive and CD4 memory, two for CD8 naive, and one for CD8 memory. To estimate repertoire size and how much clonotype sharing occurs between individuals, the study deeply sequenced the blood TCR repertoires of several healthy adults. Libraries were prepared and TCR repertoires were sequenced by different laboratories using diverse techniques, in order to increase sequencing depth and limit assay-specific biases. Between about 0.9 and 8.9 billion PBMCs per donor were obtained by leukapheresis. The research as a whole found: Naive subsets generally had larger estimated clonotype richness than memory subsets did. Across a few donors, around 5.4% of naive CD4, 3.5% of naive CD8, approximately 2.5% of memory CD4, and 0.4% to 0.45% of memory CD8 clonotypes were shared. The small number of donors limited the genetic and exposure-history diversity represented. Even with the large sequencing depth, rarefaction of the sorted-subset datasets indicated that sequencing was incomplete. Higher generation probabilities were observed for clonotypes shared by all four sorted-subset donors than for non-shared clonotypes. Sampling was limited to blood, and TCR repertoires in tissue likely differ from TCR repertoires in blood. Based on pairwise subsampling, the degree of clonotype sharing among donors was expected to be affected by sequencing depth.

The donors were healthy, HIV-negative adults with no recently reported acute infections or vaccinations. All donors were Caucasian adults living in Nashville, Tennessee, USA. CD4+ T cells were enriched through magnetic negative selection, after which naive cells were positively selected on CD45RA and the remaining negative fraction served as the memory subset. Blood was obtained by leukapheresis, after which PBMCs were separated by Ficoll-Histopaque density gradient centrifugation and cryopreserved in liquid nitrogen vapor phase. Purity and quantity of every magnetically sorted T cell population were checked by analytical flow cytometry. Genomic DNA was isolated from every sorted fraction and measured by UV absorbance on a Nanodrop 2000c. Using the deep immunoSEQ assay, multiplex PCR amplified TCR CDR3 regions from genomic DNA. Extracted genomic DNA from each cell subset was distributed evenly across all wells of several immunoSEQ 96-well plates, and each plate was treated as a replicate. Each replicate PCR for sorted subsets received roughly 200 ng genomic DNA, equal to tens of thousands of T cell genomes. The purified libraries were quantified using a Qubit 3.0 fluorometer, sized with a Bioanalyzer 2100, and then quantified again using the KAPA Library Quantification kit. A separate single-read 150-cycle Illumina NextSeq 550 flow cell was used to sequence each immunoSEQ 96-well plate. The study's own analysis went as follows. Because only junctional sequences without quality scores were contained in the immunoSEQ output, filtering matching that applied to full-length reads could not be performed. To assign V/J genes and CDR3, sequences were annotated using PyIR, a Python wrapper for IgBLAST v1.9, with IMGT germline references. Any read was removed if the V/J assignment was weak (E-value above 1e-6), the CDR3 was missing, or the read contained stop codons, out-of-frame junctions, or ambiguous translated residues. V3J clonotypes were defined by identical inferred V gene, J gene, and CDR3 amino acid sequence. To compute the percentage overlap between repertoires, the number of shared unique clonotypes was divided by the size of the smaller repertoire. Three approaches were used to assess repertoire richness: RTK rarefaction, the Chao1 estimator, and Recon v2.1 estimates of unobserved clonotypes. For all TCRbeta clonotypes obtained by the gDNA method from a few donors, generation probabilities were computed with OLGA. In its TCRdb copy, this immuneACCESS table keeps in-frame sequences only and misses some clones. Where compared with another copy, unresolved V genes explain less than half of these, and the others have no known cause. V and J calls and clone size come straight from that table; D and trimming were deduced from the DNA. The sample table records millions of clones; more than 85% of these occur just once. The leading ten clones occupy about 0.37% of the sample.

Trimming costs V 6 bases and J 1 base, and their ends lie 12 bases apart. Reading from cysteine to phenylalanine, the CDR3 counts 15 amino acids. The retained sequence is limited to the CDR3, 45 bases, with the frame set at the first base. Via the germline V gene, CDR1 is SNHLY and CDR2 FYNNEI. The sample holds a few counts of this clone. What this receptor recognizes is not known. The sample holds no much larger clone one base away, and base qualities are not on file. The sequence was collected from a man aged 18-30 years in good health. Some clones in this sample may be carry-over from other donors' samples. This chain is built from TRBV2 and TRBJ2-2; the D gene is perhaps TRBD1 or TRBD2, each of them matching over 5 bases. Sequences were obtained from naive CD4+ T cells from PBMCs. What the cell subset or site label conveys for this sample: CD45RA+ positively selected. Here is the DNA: TGTGCCAGCAGACCTCCAGGGAGGAACACCGGGGAGCTGTTTTTT. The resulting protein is CASRPPGRNTGELFF.